Shown below are 25 T cell receptor beta chains from a single sample sequenced in a study of blood T cell repertoires in COVID-19. Sequenced by immunoSEQ multiplex PCR; TCRdb stores in-frame clones only, minus some. The sample lists around 140,000 clones, about 90% seen once, with roughly 10% in the top ten. The sequencing sample was made of PBMCs or T cells enriched from blood (not recorded which). Receptors originate from a man between 60 and 70 years old who had recovered from COVID-19.

The chain has TRBV10-3 and TRBJ1-1; D gene uncertain. This CDR3 is 13 amino acids long. Deletions cut 6 bases from V and 6 bases from J, with 14 bases between. The germline CDR1 and CDR2 sequences are ENHRY and SYGVKD. The CDR3 region has the DNA TGTGCCATCAGCCCCGGAGGGTCTCCTGAAGCTTTCTTT. This gives the protein CAISPGGSPEAFF.

This clone was detected once. CDR3 protein: CASSFSGENTEAFF. The CDR3 DNA follows: TGTGCCAGCAGCTTTTCAGGGGAGAACACTGAAGCTTTCTTT. The chain joins TRBV5-5 to TRBJ1-1, with D perhaps matching TRBD1 (6 bases). The length of the CDR3 is 14 residues. Trimming stripped 2 bases from V and 1 base from J, with 9 bases between. Germline CDR1 SGHKS, CDR2 YYEKEE (reference sequence). Full variable domain (rest looked up from reference TRBV5-5 and TRBJ1-1): DAGVTQSPTHLIKTRGQQVTLRCSPISGHKSVSWYQQVLGQGPQFIFQYYEKEERGRGNFPDRFSARQFPNYSSELNVNALLLGDSALYLCASSFSGENTEAFFGQGTRLTVV.

The chain employs TRBV18 and TRBJ1-4; D remains ambiguous. Between the trimmed V and J ends, which lost 2 bases and 8 bases, there was a span of 9 bases. Per germline, CDR1 KGHSH and CDR2 LQKENI. The CDR3 runs to 13 residues. CDR3 in DNA: TGTGCCAGCTCACCAGGAGCGGGGGAAAAACTGTTTTTT. Translation gives CASSPGAGEKLFF.

A word on this clone: Distinct nucleotide sequences in the sample also encode this CDR3. This chain links TRBV5-1 with TRBJ2-7; 8 nucleotides agree with TRBD1. V trimming: 0 bases; J trimming: 4 bases; junction bases outside the gene matches: 3. CDR1 is SGHRS, CDR2 YFSETQ, per germline. The CDR3 totals 14 residues. For the CDR3, the DNA is TGCGCCAGCAGCTTGGCCGGGACAGGTTACGAGCAGTACTTC. This encodes CASSLAGTGYEQYF. The entire variable domain, with the rest obtained from reference TRBV5-1 and TRBJ2-7, is as follows: KAGVTQTPRYLIKTRGQQVTLSCSPISGHRSVSWYQQTPGQGLQFLFEYFSETQRNKGNFPGRFSGRQFSNSRSEMNVSTLELGDSALYLCASSLAGTGYEQYFGPGTRLTVT.

This sequence joins TRBV2 and TRBJ1-4; unclear D gene. The CDR3 is 13 residues long. Trimming pared 4 bases from V and 7 bases from J, leaving 10 bases between. CDR1 is SNHLY, CDR2 FYNNEI, per germline. Written as DNA, the CDR3 is TGTGCCAGCAGTGCGAACCTCGGTGAAAAACTGTTTTTT. It specifies CASSANLGEKLFF.

The rearrangement links TRBV11-3 to TRBJ2-7, with a weak D call TRBD1 (6 bases). CDR3 length: 13 residues. Trimming shortened V by 2 bases and J by 3 bases, and 8 bases separated the two germline ends. Germline CDR1 is SGHNT and CDR2 is YENEEA. The CDR3 here is CASSLSDSYEQYF. In DNA form, the CDR3 reads TGTGCCAGCAGCTTATCGGACAGCTACGAGCAGTACTTC.

The chain couples TRBV10-3 to TRBJ2-1, with D unclear. Deletions cut 6 bases from V and 1 base from J, with 28 bases between. The CDR3 contains 20 residues. The germline V gene encodes CDR1 ENHRY and CDR2 SYGVKD. The CDR3 DNA is TGTGCCATCAGCCTCACCCCCCCGTGGCAGCGTCCAGCGTCCTACAATGAGCAGTTCTTC. It specifies CAISLTPPWQRPASYNEQFF.

This clone was detected a few times. The gene calls are TRBV5-4 and TRBJ2-3; 9 bases align to TRBD2. J gave up 7 bases and V 0 bases, and 6 bases lay outside the gene matches. The CDR3 is made up of 15 amino acids. Germline CDR1 is SGHNT and CDR2 is YYREEE (reference sequence). CDR3: CASSLVAGGPHTQYF. The CDR3 DNA is TGTGCCAGCAGCTTGGTTGCGGGAGGGCCGCATACGCAGTATTTT.

The V call is TRBV11-2, the J call TRBJ1-2, with TRBD1 matching 8 bases. This CDR3 region has 15 residues. V was clipped by 0 bases and J by 8 bases; unmatched bases: 8. Germline values: CDR1 SGHAT, CDR2 FQNNGV. The CDR3 DNA is TGTGCCAGCAGCTTAGATCCAGGGGGCGCCCGGGGCTACACCTTC. It yields the protein CASSLDPGGARGYTF.

As concerns this clone: Other nucleotide sequences in the sample specify the same CDR3. The chain employs TRBV10-3 and TRBJ1-2; D is ambiguous. From germline, CDR1 is ENHRY and CDR2 SYGVKD. Trimming removed 3 bases from V and 8 bases from J, with 7 bases in between. CDR3 length: 11 amino acids. The CDR3 loop reads CAISEGGGYTF. DNA of the CDR3: TGTGCCATCAGTGAAGGCGGAGGCTACACCTTC.

The rearrangement joins TRBV14 to TRBJ2-1; 11 nucleotides line up with TRBD1. The trim removed 5 bases at V and 8 bases at J, leaving 8 bases unmatched. The V gene's germline CDR1 is SGHDN and CDR2 FVKESK. This CDR3 is 15 amino acids long. The CDR3 bases are TGTGCCAGCAGCGAAGGACAGGGGGCTATCTATGAGCAGTTCTTC. Translated, it gives CASSEGQGAIYEQFF.

CDR3: CASSFPTGRQPQHF. The CDR3 region has the DNA TGTGCCAGCAGTTTTCCGACTGGAAGGCAGCCCCAGCATTTT. The chain joins TRBV28 to TRBJ1-5; no clear D. Germline CDR1 reads MDHEN; CDR2 reads SYDVKM. The CDR3 length is 14 residues. Trimming took off 3 bases at V and 7 bases at J, with 13 bases between the two ends.

The genes are TRBV18 and TRBJ1-1; D perhaps matches TRBD1 (6 bases). Between the trimmed V and J ends, which lost 4 bases and 8 bases, there was a span of 14 bases. CDR1 and CDR2 from the germline V gene are KGHSH and LQKENI. CDR3 length: 13 residues. CDR3 DNA: TGTGCCAGCTCACGAAGTTGGACAGTAGAAGCTTTCTTT. Encoded protein: CASSRSWTVEAFF.

This clone has more than one count but fewer than ten. The chain employs TRBV5-6 and TRBJ1-6; D may be TRBD1 (5 bases). Germline CDR1 reads SGHDT; CDR2 reads YYEEEE. V shed 5 bases and J shed 9 bases, with 18 bases lying between them. The CDR3 contains 15 residues. CDR3 sequence: CASRGYGARGSPLHF. For the CDR3, the DNA is TGTGCCAGCAGGGGATATGGGGCCCGAGGTTCACCCCTCCACTTT.

The CDR3 reads CASSQAVSRQPSYEQYF. CDR3 in DNA: TGCGCCAGCAGCCAAGCGGTGTCGAGACAGCCCTCCTACGAGCAGTACTTC. This sequence joins TRBV4-1 and TRBJ2-7; perhaps TRBD1 as D (5 bases). The CDR3 extends over 17 amino acids. Trimming stripped 1 base from V and 0 bases from J, with 16 bases between. Germline assignment: CDR1 MGHRA and CDR2 YSYEKL.

This CDR3 reads CAWRRQGESPLHF. CDR3 in DNA: TGTGCCTGGAGACGACAGGGAGAATCACCCCTCCACTTT. V gene TRBV30 combines with J gene TRBJ1-6; 7 positions agree with TRBD1. V trimming: 3 bases; J trimming: 10 bases; junction bases outside the gene matches: 6. The length of the CDR3 is 13 residues. The germline CDR1 and CDR2 sequences are GTSNPN and SVGIG (reference sequence). Variable domain in full (rest from reference TRBV30 and TRBJ1-6): SQTIHQWPATLVQPVGSPLSLECTVEGTSNPNLYWYRQAAGRGLQLLFYSVGIGQISSEVPQNLSASRPQDRQFILSSKKLLLSDSGFYLCAWRRQGESPLHFGNGTRLTVT.

This sequence joins TRBV27 and TRBJ1-1; D is possibly TRBD1 (5 bases). Germline V gene data show CDR1 as MNHEY and CDR2 as SMNVEV (reference sequence). V was pared by 4 bases and J by 7 bases, with 7 bases between. This CDR3 spans 11 amino acids. The CDR3 is CASSSGGEAFF. The CDR3 DNA reads TGTGCCAGCAGTTCCGGGGGTGAAGCTTTCTTT.

The rearrangement uses TRBV9 and TRBJ2-3, with D possibly TRBD2 on 6 matching bases. Germline loops: CDR1 SGDLS, CDR2 YYNGEE. V lost 2 bases to trimming and J lost 3 bases, with 10 bases between them. The CDR3 is 14 residues long. CDR3 nucleotide sequence: TGTGCCAGCAGCGTCCAGCGGGTAACAGATACGCAGTATTTT. Translated: CASSVQRVTDTQYF.

The rearrangement joins TRBV7-6 to TRBJ2-3, with 9 nucleotides matching TRBD2. After removal of 0 bases from V and 7 bases from J, the junction contained 8 bases not matched to a gene. The germline CDR1 and CDR2 sequences are SGHVS and FNYEAQ. The CDR3 loop spans 16 amino acids. The CDR3 region is CASSLAASGKRNTQYF. The CDR3 nucleotides read TGTGCCAGCAGCTTAGCGGCTAGCGGGAAACGCAATACGCAGTATTTT.

This clone was seen just once. The rearrangement joins TRBV4-2 to TRBJ2-2, with D possibly matching TRBD2 (6 bases). CDR3 size: 16 residues. V lost 2 bases and J 1 base, leaving 11 bases between the germline ends. Germline CDR1 is LGHNA and CDR2 is YNFKEQ. The CDR3 protein is CASSQPGLWNTGELFF. In DNA, the CDR3 is TGTGCCAGCAGCCAACCGGGACTTTGGAACACCGGGGAGCTGTTTTTT.

The genes are TRBV9 and TRBJ2-3; D is ambiguous. V shed 3 bases and J shed 0 bases, with 8 bases lying between them. The CDR3 consists of 14 residues. Germline loops: CDR1 SGDLS, CDR2 YYNGEE. CDR3 residues: CASSDLRSTDTQYF. CDR3 bases: TGTGCCAGCAGCGACTTACGGAGCACAGATACGCAGTATTTT.

The chain couples TRBV12-3 or TRBV12-4 to TRBJ2-1; D remains unclear. V lost 3 bases and J 8 bases, leaving 5 bases between the germline ends. The length of the CDR3 is 11 residues. The CDR3 region is CASSFRDEQFF. The DNA of the CDR3 is TGTGCCAGCAGTTTCCGAGATGAGCAGTTCTTC.

The chain is built from TRBV5-1 and TRBJ2-7, with TRBD1 identical over 7 bases. The V and J ends lost 4 bases and 2 bases, in that order; junction bases with no gene match: 6. This CDR3 comprises 14 residues. Germline V CDR1 and CDR2: SGHRS, YFSETQ. CDR3 in amino acids: CASSLGTAPYEQYF. The DNA for the CDR3 is TGCGCCAGCAGCCTCGGGACAGCCCCCTACGAGCAGTACTTC. The full variable domain, rest sourced from reference TRBV5-1 and TRBJ2-7, is KAGVTQTPRYLIKTRGQQVTLSCSPISGHRSVSWYQQTPGQGLQFLFEYFSETQRNKGNFPGRFSGRQFSNSRSEMNVSTLELGDSALYLCASSLGTAPYEQYFGPGTRLTVT.

The chain is built from TRBV15 and TRBJ1-2, with D possibly matching TRBD1 (5 bases). Germline V lookup: CDR1 LNHNV, CDR2 YYDKDF (reference sequence). The CDR3 consists of 15 residues. V lost 1 base, J lost 4 bases, and 13 bases lay in between. CDR3 region: CATSRARGTLYGYTF. For the CDR3, the DNA is TGTGCCACCAGCAGAGCCCGGGGGACCCTCTATGGCTACACCTTC.

This clone occurred a few times. The CDR3 coding sequence is TGTGCCAGCAGCTTAACCGACAGCTCCTACGAGCAGTACTTC. Translation: CASSLTDSSYEQYF. The rearrangement links TRBV11-2 to TRBJ2-7, with TRBD1 as a possible D gene (5 bases). The CDR3 length is 14 residues. V lost 2 bases and J lost 0, with 8 bases in between. Germline V gene data show CDR1 as SGHAT and CDR2 as FQNNGV.